One and the same sample provided the 30 T cell receptor beta chains below, sequenced in a study of CD8 T cells in ankylosing spondylitis. From the 5' RACE reads, TCRdb called clonotypes with MiXCR, one entry per CDR3 protein. This sample has 25,000 to 35,000 distinct CDR3 sequences, with 5% to 5.5% found just once. Sequencing was done on a sample of blood, either unsorted or a sorted T cell fraction (not recorded which). The origin of the receptors is a female donor with ankylosing spondylitis or in good health (not recorded which).

This clonotype appeared a few times. The rearrangement joins TRBV9 to TRBJ2-6; 8 bases map to TRBD2. J lost 4 bases, V lost 2 bases, and 11 bases had no gene match. CDR1 is SGDLS and CDR2 is YYNGEE in the germline V gene. The CDR3 is 18 residues long. CDR3 loop: CASSVRGAGGPGANVLTF. Written as DNA, the CDR3 is TGTGCCAGCAGCGTCCGCGGGGCGGGGGGCCCAGGGGCCAACGTCCTGACTTTC.

This clonotype was observed many times. This may stem from a read error, because a much larger clone lies one nucleotide away. The chain combines TRBV9 with TRBJ2-2; D may be TRBD1 (6 bases). The CDR3 contains 15 residues. Trimming left V 3 bases short and J 0 bases short, with 9 bases between. Germline CDR1 reads SGDLS; CDR2 reads YYNGEE. CDR3 amino acids: CASSDRDTNTGELFF. CDR3 nucleotide sequence: TGTGCCAGCAGCGACCGGGACACGAACACCGGGGAGCTGTTTTTT.

This clonotype is labeled medium-sized. The chain is built from TRBV9 and TRBJ2-3; 9 bases line up with TRBD2. There are 15 residues in the CDR3. V dropped 4 bases and J dropped 1; count of bases not matched to a gene: 4. Germline-derived CDR1 and CDR2 are SGDLS and YYNGEE. The chain's CDR3 is CASSRSGRGTDTQYF. The CDR3 bases are TGTGCCAGCAGCCGTAGCGGGAGAGGCACAGATACGCAGTATTTT.

This clonotype ranks as medium-sized. The V and J genes are TRBV9 and TRBJ2-2; 8 bases fit TRBD1. Losses at the gene ends were 3 bases for V and 1 base for J; bases not matched to a gene: 2. This CDR3 spans 15 amino acids. Germline CDR1 SGDLS, CDR2 YYNGEE. In nucleotides, the CDR3 is TGTGCCAGCAGCGGACAGGGGTTGAACACCGGGGAGCTGTTTTTT. As protein: CASSGQGLNTGELFF.

This clonotype was picked up many times. The genes are TRBV9 and TRBJ2-1, with D hard to call. The germline CDR1 and CDR2 sequences are SGDLS and YYNGEE. Trimming took off 1 base at V and 5 bases at J, with 10 bases between the two ends. The CDR3 runs 14 residues. CDR3 in DNA: TGTGCCAGCAGCGTAACCTGGTTCGACAATGAGCAGTTCTTC. Its translation: CASSVTWFDNEQFF.

V usage is TRBV9 and J usage is TRBJ2-3; D may match TRBD1 or TRBD2 (5 bases each). With 3 bases removed from V and 2 bases from J, the gap between germline ends came to 10 bases. The germline V gene encodes CDR1 SGDLS and CDR2 YYNGEE. The CDR3 is 14 amino acids. CDR3 loop: CASSALGTTDTQYF. In DNA, the CDR3 is TGTGCCAGCAGCGCCCTCGGGACCACAGATACGCAGTATTTT.

At least ten counts were recorded for this clonotype. The chain combines TRBV9 with TRBJ2-3, with D possibly matching TRBD2 (5 bases). The CDR3 runs to 15 residues. Trimming left V 4 bases short and J 0 bases short, with 12 bases between. Germline loops: CDR1 SGDLS, CDR2 YYNGEE. The CDR3 DNA follows: TGTGCCAGCAGCCCGCGGACTGTTAGCACAGATACGCAGTATTTT. Protein sequence: CASSPRTVSTDTQYF.

This clonotype has at least ten counts. The chain has TRBV9 and TRBJ2-1; the D gene is possibly TRBD2 (6 bases). CDR1 SGDLS and CDR2 YYNGEE come from the germline V gene. V lost 4 bases to trimming and J lost 8 bases, with 19 bases between them. The CDR3 loop spans 15 amino acids. The CDR3 loop reads CASSPSALAEDEQFF. The DNA of the CDR3 is TGTGCCAGCAGCCCCAGTGCACTAGCTGAAGATGAGCAGTTCTTC.

This clonotype came up many times. The chain has TRBV9 and TRBJ2-1; TRBD2 matches 10 bases. The CDR3 is made up of 18 amino acids. Germline V gene sequence: CDR1 SGDLS, CDR2 YYNGEE. Trimming at V came to 0 bases and at J to 0 bases, leaving 6 bases not matched to a gene. The CDR3 here is CASSVGPSGGSSYNEQFF. For the CDR3, the DNA is TGTGCCAGCAGCGTAGGGCCTAGCGGGGGTAGCTCCTACAATGAGCAGTTCTTC.

Relative to its sample, this clonotype is medium-sized (0.01 to 0.1%). This chain connects TRBV9 to TRBJ1-5; D unresolved. This CDR3 spans 15 amino acids. Between the trimmed V and J ends, which lost 0 bases and 2 bases, there was a span of 9 bases. Per the germline V gene, CDR1 is SGDLS and CDR2 is YYNGEE. For the CDR3, the DNA is TGTGCCAGCAGCGTAGACGGTACAGGCAATCAGCCCCAGCATTTT. Protein sequence: CASSVDGTGNQPQHF.

This clonotype occurred many times. The V call is TRBV9, the J call TRBJ2-3; TRBD2 matches at 9 bases. CDR1 and CDR2 from the germline V gene are SGDLS and YYNGEE. The trim removed 0 bases at V and 4 bases at J, leaving 6 bases unmatched. There are 16 residues in the CDR3. The CDR3 spells CASSVVGGGAPDTQYF. CDR3 coding DNA: TGTGCCAGCAGCGTAGTTGGCGGGGGGGCCCCAGATACGCAGTATTTT.

This clonotype has ten or more counts. The chain is built from TRBV9 and TRBJ1-1; the D is unclear. Trimming removed 3 bases at V and 5 bases at J, with 17 bases between. The length of the CDR3 is 15 residues. Germline lookup yields CDR1 SGDLS and CDR2 YYNGEE. The CDR3 loop reads CASSASSDRGTEAFF. CDR3 nucleotides: TGTGCCAGCAGCGCGTCTTCAGACCGGGGTACTGAAGCTTTCTTT.

This clonotype was seen at least ten times. The CDR3 here is CASSDLTPSGTDTQYF. The CDR3, as DNA: TGTGCCAGCAGCGATCTGACCCCTTCGGGCACAGATACGCAGTATTTT. V and J are TRBV9 and TRBJ2-3; D gene unclear. The CDR3 consists of 16 residues. Looked up from germline, CDR1 is SGDLS and CDR2 is YYNGEE. V was shortened by 3 bases and J by 1 base, with 15 bases between the two germline ends.

This clonotype was counted at least ten times. J is TRBJ2-3 and V is TRBV9, with D unclear. The CDR3 extends over 14 amino acids. V lost 4 bases to trimming and J lost 1 base, with 10 bases between them. Germline CDR1 is SGDLS and CDR2 is YYNGEE. The CDR3 DNA follows: TGTGCCAGCAGCCCGTCGTGGGGCACAGATACGCAGTATTTT. It is translated as CASSPSWGTDTQYF.

This clonotype was observed at least ten times. The rearrangement links TRBV9 to TRBJ2-1; TRBD2 is a possible D gene (6 bases). Trimming took off 4 bases at V and 4 bases at J, with 9 bases between the two ends. Germline V gene lookup returns CDR1 SGDLS and CDR2 YYNGEE. The CDR3 sequence is 13 residues long. The DNA of the CDR3 is TGTGCCAGCAGCCCGGGGGAATACAATGAGCAGTTCTTC. Protein sequence: CASSPGEYNEQFF.

This clonotype was found many times. The rearrangement joins TRBV9 to TRBJ1-1, with D possibly matching TRBD1 (6 bases). Trimming left V 1 base short and J 5 bases short, with 15 bases between. The CDR3 runs to 15 residues. The germline CDR1 and CDR2 sequences are SGDLS and YYNGEE. The CDR3: CASSVLPGGATEAFF. In DNA form, the CDR3 reads TGTGCCAGCAGCGTACTGCCGGGGGGGGCGACTGAAGCTTTCTTT.

This clonotype was picked up many times. The rearrangement uses TRBV9 and TRBJ1-2, with 8 bases identical to TRBD1. V dropped 1 base and J dropped 7; count of bases not matched to a gene: 6. The CDR3 covers 14 residues. Germline values: CDR1 SGDLS, CDR2 YYNGEE. As DNA, the CDR3 is TGTGCCAGCAGCGTATCAGGGGGCTCGGCTGGCTACACCTTC. The encoded protein is CASSVSGGSAGYTF.

The table lists this clonotype with many counts. The chain recombines TRBV9 with TRBJ1-3; weak D call: TRBD1 (5 bases). The CDR3 totals 17 residues. Trimming removed 3 bases at V and 2 bases at J, with 18 bases between. CDR1 is SGDLS, CDR2 YYNGEE, per germline. CDR3 DNA sequence: TGTGCCAGCAGCGCCCCGGGTGGGGGTCCTGCTGGAAACACCATATATTTT. This sequence encodes CASSAPGGGPAGNTIYF.

At least ten counts were recorded for this clonotype. The genes are TRBV9 and TRBJ2-3; D assignment may be TRBD1 or TRBD2 (5 bases each). Germline V gene lookup returns CDR1 SGDLS and CDR2 YYNGEE. V lost 0 bases and J lost 1, with 9 bases in between. This CDR3 contains 15 residues. The CDR3 here is CASSVGGVRTDTQYF. The DNA of the CDR3 is TGTGCCAGCAGCGTAGGAGGGGTACGCACAGATACGCAGTATTTT.

This clonotype showed up many times. The chain carries TRBV9 and TRBJ2-5; 8 bases align to TRBD2. Germline-derived CDR1 and CDR2 are SGDLS and YYNGEE. This CDR3 comprises 15 residues. Germline trimming cut 3 bases from V and 5 bases from J; bases unmatched to any gene: 9. As DNA, the CDR3 is TGTGCCAGCAGCGGAGAAGCGGGAGTGGGGGAGACCCAGTACTTC. Translated, it gives CASSGEAGVGETQYF.

The chain recombines TRBV9 with TRBJ2-1, with 7 bases lining up with TRBD2. The CDR3 consists of 19 residues. The V gene's germline CDR1 is SGDLS and CDR2 YYNGEE. Unmatched junction bases numbered 13, after V lost 1 base and J lost 0 bases. The CDR3, as DNA: TGTGCCAGCAGCGTATCGGTAGCGGGTAAATCGAGCTCCTACAATGAGCAGTTCTTC. Residues: CASSVSVAGKSSSYNEQFF.

The sample holds many counts of this clonotype. V and J are TRBV9 and TRBJ2-3, with 9 bases aligning to TRBD1. This CDR3 has 18 residues. The junction had 13 bases not matched to a gene; V was cut back by 3 bases and J by 2 bases. Germline V lookup: CDR1 SGDLS, CDR2 YYNGEE. CDR3 in amino acids: CASSAHLSQGAFTDTQYF. The CDR3 nucleotides are TGTGCCAGCAGCGCCCACCTTTCACAGGGGGCATTCACAGATACGCAGTATTTT.

The sample holds many counts of this clonotype. CDR3 nucleotides: TGTGCCAGCAGCGTAGTACCTGCGGGGCAAGCTTCGGTCACAGATACGCAGTATTTT. It codes for CASSVVPAGQASVTDTQYF. The chain links TRBV9 to TRBJ2-3, with D tentatively TRBD2 (6 bases). The V end lost 0 bases, the J end lost 2 bases, and 22 bases lay between the germline ends. The CDR3 has 19 amino acids. Germline CDR1 and CDR2: SGDLS and YYNGEE.

This clonotype was counted at least ten times. The genes are TRBV9 and TRBJ1-1; tentative D call: TRBD1 (6 bases). The CDR3 loop spans 13 amino acids. Trimming stripped 0 bases from V and 7 bases from J, with 10 bases between. Germline CDR1 and CDR2: SGDLS and YYNGEE. CDR3 protein: CASSVVPGVEAFF. In DNA form, the CDR3 reads TGTGCCAGCAGCGTAGTACCAGGGGTTGAAGCTTTCTTT.

V usage is TRBV9 and J usage is TRBJ2-3, with TRBD1 identical over 8 bases. V shed 1 base and J 1 base; nucleotides not matched to a gene: 5. The germline V gene has CDR1 SGDLS and CDR2 YYNGEE. CDR3 size: 16 residues. Here the CDR3 reads CASSVLQGAGTDTQYF. The CDR3 bases are TGTGCCAGCAGCGTACTCCAGGGGGCCGGCACAGATACGCAGTATTTT.

This clonotype occurred many times. J is TRBJ2-5 and V is TRBV9; TRBD1 is a possible D gene (5 bases). The CDR3 sequence is 16 residues long. The germline V gene encodes CDR1 SGDLS and CDR2 YYNGEE. The V and J ends lost 0 bases and 4 bases respectively, with 16 bases between them. CDR3 DNA: TGTGCCAGCAGCGTAGCTTTCACAGGCGGTGGAGAGACCCAGTACTTC. Translation gives CASSVAFTGGGETQYF.

This rearrangement joins TRBV9 to TRBJ2-5; either TRBD1 or TRBD2 may fit D (6 bases each). The CDR3 consists of 13 residues. The germline V and J ends were trimmed by 0 bases and 4 bases, with 7 bases remaining between them. The germline gives CDR1 SGDLS, CDR2 YYNGEE. The CDR3, as DNA: TGTGCCAGCAGCGTAGCGGGGGCAGAGACCCAGTACTTC. The encoded protein is CASSVAGAETQYF.

This clonotype was recorded many times. The chain combines TRBV9 with TRBJ2-5; the D gene is possibly TRBD1 (6 bases). This CDR3 region has 14 residues. The germline CDR1 and CDR2 sequences are SGDLS and YYNGEE. V was clipped by 4 bases and J by 4 bases, with 14 bases between them. In nucleotides, the CDR3 is TGTGCCAGCAGCTTAGGGGTAGGGGGAGAGACCCAGTACTTC. Translation: CASSLGVGGETQYF.

This clonotype was counted between two and nine times. V usage is TRBV9 and J usage is TRBJ2-2; either TRBD1 or TRBD2 may fit D (6 bases each). The CDR3 has 13 amino acids. Trimming left V 3 bases short and J 7 bases short, with 10 bases between. CDR1 is SGDLS, CDR2 YYNGEE, per germline. CDR3 protein: CASSEGGHGELFF. The CDR3, as DNA: TGTGCCAGCAGCGAGGGGGGACACGGGGAGCTGTTTTTT.

Ten or more counts support this clonotype. The J gene is TRBJ2-1, the V gene TRBV9; D gene uncertain. The CDR3 is made up of 14 amino acids. The germline CDR1 and CDR2 sequences are SGDLS and YYNGEE. With 0 bases removed from V and 6 bases from J, the gap between germline ends came to 10 bases. CDR3 sequence: CASSVDHVGNEQFF. CDR3 sequence (DNA): TGTGCCAGCAGCGTAGATCACGTGGGCAATGAGCAGTTCTTC. Variable domain in full (rest from reference TRBV9 and TRBJ2-1): DSGVTQTPKHLITATGQRVTLRCSPRSGDLSVYWYQQSLDQGLQFLIQYYNGEERAKGNILERFSAQQFPDLHSELNLSSLELGDSALYFCASSVDHVGNEQFFGPGTRLTVL.